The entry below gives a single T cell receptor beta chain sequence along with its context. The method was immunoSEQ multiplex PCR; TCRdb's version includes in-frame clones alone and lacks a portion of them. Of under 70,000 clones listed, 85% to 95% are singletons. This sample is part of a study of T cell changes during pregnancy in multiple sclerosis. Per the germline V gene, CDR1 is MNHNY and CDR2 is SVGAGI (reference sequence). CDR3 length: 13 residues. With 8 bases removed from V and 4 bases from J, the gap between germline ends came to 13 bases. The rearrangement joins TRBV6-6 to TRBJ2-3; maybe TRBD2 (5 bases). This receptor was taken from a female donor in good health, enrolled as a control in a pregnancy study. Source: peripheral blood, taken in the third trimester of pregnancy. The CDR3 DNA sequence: TGTGCCAGCCTTCTCGGGGAATCAGATACGCAGTATTTT. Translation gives CASLLGESDTQYF.